Described below is a single T cell receptor (beta chain) sequence and its context. What it binds is unknown. The germline CDR1 and CDR2 sequences are LGHNA and YSLEER. With 3 bases clipped from V and 0 bases from J, the junction kept 13 bases outside the gene matches. The CDR3 spans 18 residues. This record comes from a study of human T cells and chemical hapten exposure. Regarding the study as a whole: Healthy people's immune response may differ from that of the donors, who had alopecia.

TCRdb reprocessed the RACE reads with MiXCR, giving one entry per CDR3 protein. Among a few hundred thousand distinct CDR3 sequences listed, more than 5% were seen once. Time point here: patch test 2, 6 weeks after DPC sensitization. Treatment meaning: therapeutic diphenylcyclopropenone sensitization with weekly scalp DPC. The source of this sequence is a woman aged 18-30 years with alopecia areata. Some clones in this sample may be carry-over from other donors' samples. Source: whole blood, taken in connection with sensitization to the hapten diphenylcyclopropenone (DPC). The chain is built from TRBV4-3 and TRBJ1-1; 7 bases are a match to TRBD1. The CDR3 spells CASSQGETGSLMNTEAFF. For the CDR3, the DNA is TGCGCCAGCAGCCAGGGAGAGACAGGGTCCCTCATGAACACTGAAGCTTTCTTT.